What follows are 14 T cell receptor beta chains derived from one specimen sequenced in a study of blood T cell repertoires in COVID-19. Profiled with immunoSEQ multiplex PCR; TCRdb holds only in-frame clones, not every one. This table holds fewer than 250,000 clones, 65% to 90% found once. The sample consisted of peripheral blood. All receptors come from a woman aged 45-60 years with acute or convalescent COVID-19.

The chain joins TRBV27 to TRBJ2-1, with no clear D. The CDR3 covers 14 residues. V lost 0 bases, J lost 5 bases, and 8 bases lay in between. CDR1 and CDR2 from the germline V gene are MNHEY and SMNVEV (reference sequence). In DNA form, the CDR3 reads TGTGCCAGCAGTTTATCTGACTCGAACAATGAGCAGTTCTTC. Its protein is CASSLSDSNNEQFF.

The gene calls are TRBV19 and TRBJ1-3; D perhaps matches TRBD1 (5 bases). Trimming shortened V by 7 bases and J by 2 bases, and 15 bases separated the two germline ends. CDR3 size: 15 residues. CDR1 LNHDA and CDR2 SQIVND come from the germline V gene (reference sequence). The CDR3, as DNA: TGTGCCAGTATTCCGCAGGGTCGAGCTGGAAACACCATATATTTT. Translated: CASIPQGRAGNTIYF.

The chain carries TRBV19 and TRBJ1-2; D is perhaps TRBD1 (6 bases). The V gene's germline CDR1 is LNHDA and CDR2 SQIVND (reference sequence). The CDR3 sequence is 17 residues long. Trimming left V 5 bases short and J 4 bases short, with 23 bases between. The CDR3 reads CASSLPGAPVGGYGYTF. The CDR3 DNA is TGTGCCAGTAGTCTACCCGGTGCTCCCGTAGGGGGCTATGGCTACACCTTC.

This clone was counted once. V and J are TRBV5-1 and TRBJ2-5, with D possibly matching TRBD1 (6 bases). There are 15 residues in the CDR3. V was trimmed by 0 bases and J by 0 bases, leaving 9 bases between them. Germline lookup yields CDR1 SGHRS and CDR2 YFSETQ. CDR3 in amino acids: CASSLDTGYQETQYF. The CDR3 nucleotides read TGCGCCAGCAGCTTGGATACAGGGTACCAAGAGACCCAGTACTTC.

The chain joins TRBV11-2 to TRBJ2-2; a weak D match, TRBD1 (6 bases). The CDR3 is made up of 13 amino acids. Looked up from germline, CDR1 is SGHAT and CDR2 is FQNNGV. V gave up 11 bases and J gave up 0 bases, with 10 bases separating them. For the CDR3, the DNA is TGTGCCGCGGCAGGGGCGAACACCGGGGAGCTGTTTTTT. It specifies CAAAGANTGELFF.

The chain combines TRBV6-5 with TRBJ2-3, with 7 bases fitting TRBD2. J was trimmed by 7 bases and V by 5 bases; bases with no gene match: 12. CDR1 and CDR2 from the germline V gene are MNHEY and SVGAGI. CDR3 size: 15 residues. The CDR3: CASSRKSGTTNTQYF. Here the CDR3 DNA reads TGTGCCAGCAGTCGGAAGAGTGGGACTACTAATACGCAGTATTTT.

This clone was observed a few times. V and J are TRBV10-3 and TRBJ1-6, with unresolved D. CDR1 and CDR2 from the germline V gene are ENHRY and SYGVKD. The CDR3 totals 14 residues. Deletions cut 2 bases from V and 9 bases from J, with 11 bases between. Here the CDR3 DNA reads TGTGCCATCAGTGAGGGGCAGACGATTTCACCCCTCCACTTT. Its translation is CAISEGQTISPLHF.

The chain uses TRBV6-5 and TRBJ2-1, with D uncertain. Trimming left V 6 bases short and J 0 bases short, with 9 bases between. The germline CDR1 and CDR2 sequences are MNHEY and SVGAGI. The CDR3 extends over 14 amino acids. This CDR3 is CASRELRSYNEQFF. In DNA form, the CDR3 reads TGTGCCAGCAGGGAGTTACGCTCCTACAATGAGCAGTTCTTC.

This clone was recorded a few times. The chain couples TRBV28 to TRBJ1-3; no clear D gene. The CDR3 runs to 16 residues. V was pared by 2 bases and J by 0 bases, with 11 bases between. Germline values: CDR1 MDHEN, CDR2 SYDVKM. The CDR3 DNA sequence: TGTGCCAGCAGTTTAACGGGGATGGGCTCTGGAAACACCATATATTTT. It specifies CASSLTGMGSGNTIYF.

The V and J genes are TRBV12-3 or TRBV12-4 and TRBJ2-5; 7 bases map to TRBD2. J was trimmed by 5 bases and V by 6 bases; bases with no gene match: 0. CDR3 length equals 11 residues. The CDR3 DNA sequence: TGTGCCAGCAGCGGGGGGGAGACCCAGTACTTC. Translating gives CASSGGETQYF.

Notes on this clone: The identical CDR3 is also encoded by other nucleotide sequences in the sample. Written as DNA, the CDR3 is TGTGCCAGCAGCCAAGACAGGAATCAGCCCCAGCATTTT. This gives the protein CASSQDRNQPQHF. The V and J genes are TRBV3-1 (or the pseudogene TRBV3-2) and TRBJ1-5; no firm D call. In germline, CDR1 is LGHDT, CDR2 YNNKEL (reference sequence). The CDR3 extends over 13 amino acids. V was shortened by 0 bases and J by 4 bases, with 4 bases between the two germline ends.

This chain uses TRBV7-2 with TRBJ1-4; D is possibly TRBD1 (5 bases). The CDR3 loop spans 14 amino acids. Germline CDR1 SGHTA, CDR2 FQGNSA. V was clipped by 6 bases and J by 4 bases, with 12 bases between them. CDR3 coding DNA: TGTGCCAGCAGTTCGACAGCTTATAATGAAAAACTGTTTTTT. It translates to CASSSTAYNEKLFF. Drawing the rest from reference TRBV7-2 and TRBJ1-4, the complete variable domain is GAGVSQSPSNKVTEKGKDVELRCDPISGHTALYWYRQSLGQGLEFLIYFQGNSAPDKSGLPSDRFSAERTGGSVSTLTIQRTQQEDSAVYLCASSSTAYNEKLFFGSGTQLSVL.

This chain links TRBV5-6 with TRBJ2-1, with TRBD2 identical over 8 bases. This CDR3 has 13 amino acids. Germline CDR1 and CDR2: SGHDT and YYEEEE. With V trimmed by 7 bases and J by 4 bases, 4 bases remained unmatched. The CDR3 sequence is CASLGGVYNEQFF. The CDR3 nucleotides read TGTGCCAGCCTCGGGGGGGTTTACAATGAGCAGTTCTTC.

This clone has more than one count but fewer than ten. The chain links TRBV5-1 to TRBJ2-7, with a weak D call TRBD1 (7 bases). Germline V gene data show CDR1 as SGHRS and CDR2 as YFSETQ. Between the trimmed V and J ends, which lost 4 bases and 7 bases, there was a span of 15 bases. The CDR3 is 13 amino acids. The CDR3 coding sequence is TGCGCCAGCAGCCGCACAGGGGAGGTAGAGCAGTACTTC. Translation: CASSRTGEVEQYF.